The 14 T cell receptor beta chains listed next were all sequenced from one sample in a study of cytotoxic CD8 clonotypes in ibrutinib-treated CLL. Clones were sequenced by immunoSEQ multiplex PCR, and TCRdb holds only the in-frame ones, with some missing. The table records roughly 42,000 clones, 55% to 80% of them present only once. The sample was PBMCs, taken at disease progression, from a patient treated with ibrutinib. The receptors derive from a human donor with chronic lymphocytic leukemia.

The chain combines TRBV6-5 with TRBJ1-3; unclear D gene. Germline CDR1 MNHEY, CDR2 SVGAGI. The length of the CDR3 is 16 residues. V dropped 4 bases and J dropped 0 bases, with 13 bases sitting between them. The CDR3 nucleotides are TGTGCCAGCAGTTCTACGGGCCGAAACTCTGGAAACACCATATATTTT. Its protein product is CASSSTGRNSGNTIYF.

This clone was detected only a few times. The chain combines TRBV5-1 with TRBJ2-7, with D uncertain. Per the germline V gene, CDR1 is SGHRS and CDR2 is YFSETQ. Trimming stripped 1 base from V and 3 bases from J, with 5 bases between. The CDR3 contains 12 residues. CDR3 sequence reads: CASSLLGYEQYF. Here the CDR3 DNA reads TGCGCCAGCAGCTTGTTGGGCTACGAGCAGTACTTC. The whole variable domain, remainder taken from reference TRBV5-1 and TRBJ2-7, is KAGVTQTPRYLIKTRGQQVTLSCSPISGHRSVSWYQQTPGQGLQFLFEYFSETQRNKGNFPGRFSGRQFSNSRSEMNVSTLELGDSALYLCASSLLGYEQYFGPGTRLTVT.

The V and J genes are TRBV5-1 and TRBJ2-7; 11 nucleotides agree with TRBD2. Germline V gene lookup returns CDR1 SGHRS and CDR2 YFSETQ. J was trimmed by 7 bases and V by 2 bases; bases with no gene match: 8. The CDR3 sequence is 15 residues long. In DNA, the CDR3 is TGCGCCAGCAGCTTTAGGACTAGCGGGCGGGGTGAGCAGTACTTC. It translates to CASSFRTSGRGEQYF.

The chain has TRBV9 and TRBJ1-5, with no clear D. The V gene lost 0 bases and the J gene lost 4 bases, with 8 bases spanning the gap. Germline values: CDR1 SGDLS, CDR2 YYNGEE. The CDR3 contains 14 residues. The CDR3 loop reads CASSVGAQNQPQHF. CDR3 DNA: TGTGCCAGCAGCGTAGGAGCCCAAAATCAGCCCCAGCATTTT.

The rearrangement links TRBV7-8 to TRBJ2-1; D gene uncertain. V was trimmed by 5 bases and J by 5 bases, leaving 19 bases between them. CDR3 length: 16 residues. Germline values: CDR1 SGHVS, CDR2 FQNEAQ. The CDR3: CASSHMRWRSDNEQFF. The CDR3 DNA reads TGTGCCAGCAGCCATATGCGGTGGCGGAGCGACAATGAGCAGTTCTTC.

The chain uses TRBV30 and TRBJ2-5; the match to TRBD2 covers 12 bases. Germline CDR1 GTSNPN, CDR2 SVGIG (reference sequence). The CDR3 consists of 17 residues. After removal of 3 bases from V and 6 bases from J, the junction contained 14 bases not matched to a gene. The CDR3 DNA is TGTGCCTGGAGCCCGGAGGTTGGGCTAGCGGGAGGGAAGACCCAGTACTTC. It is translated as CAWSPEVGLAGGKTQYF.

The chain has TRBV11-2 and TRBJ1-1; 8 positions agree with TRBD1. CDR3 length: 17 residues. CDR1 SGHAT and CDR2 FQNNGV come from the germline V gene. With V trimmed by 4 bases and J by 0 bases, 10 bases remained unmatched. DNA for the CDR3: TGTGCCAGCAGCTACCGTACCGGACAGGGATTGAACACTGAAGCTTTCTTT. This encodes CASSYRTGQGLNTEAFF. The whole variable domain, remainder taken from reference TRBV11-2 and TRBJ1-1, is EAGVAQSPRYKIIEKRQSVAFWCNPISGHATLYWYQQILGQGPKLLIQFQNNGVVDDSQLPKDRFSAERLKGVDSTLKIQPAKLEDSAVYLCASSYRTGQGLNTEAFFGQGTRLTVV.

This clone was recorded a few times. This chain uses TRBV7-3 with TRBJ2-7; 10 bases align to TRBD2. V lost 1 base to trimming and J lost 5 bases; unmatched junction nucleotides: 5. Germline CDR1 is SGHTA and CDR2 is FQGTGA. The CDR3 contains 15 residues. The CDR3 DNA follows: TGTGCCAGCAGCTTAATTCTAGCGGGAGTGAACGAGCAGTACTTC. Its translation: CASSLILAGVNEQYF.

This sequence joins TRBV7-9 and TRBJ1-1; unclear D gene. Germline CDR1 reads SEHNR; CDR2 reads FQNEAQ (reference sequence). V was clipped by 6 bases and J by 1 base, with 6 bases between them. The CDR3 totals 12 residues. In DNA form, the CDR3 reads TGTGCCAGCAGTTGGAGGAACACTGAAGCTTTCTTT. It specifies CASSWRNTEAFF.

On this clone: An end of the junction differs from the germline gene, which may be a read error. The rearrangement links TRBV28 to TRBJ2-1, with 8 nucleotides matching TRBD2. The CDR3 totals 14 residues. CDR1 is MDHEN, CDR2 SYDVKM, per germline. CDR3 sequence (DNA): TGTGCCAGCACCAGGACCGGGACTAGGTGGACGAGGGTCTTC. It yields the protein CASTRTGTRWTRVF. Filled out from reference TRBV28 and TRBJ2-1, the complete variable domain reads DVKVTQSSRYLVKRTGEKVFLECVQDMDHENMFWYRQDPGLGLRLIYFSYDVKMKEKGDIPEGYSVSREKKERFSLILESASTNQTSMYLCASTRTGTRWTRVFGPGTRLTVL.

This sequence joins TRBV7-2 and TRBJ2-5; TRBD2 matches 14 bases. With V trimmed by 3 bases and J by 7 bases, 7 bases remained unmatched. This CDR3 spans 16 amino acids. The germline CDR1 and CDR2 sequences are SGHTA and FQGNSA. The CDR3 DNA reads as TGTGCCAGCAGCTTTGGGACTAGCGGGGGTCCGGGGACCCAGTACTTC. It codes for CASSFGTSGGPGTQYF.

The genes are TRBV19 and TRBJ2-1; 9 bases agree with TRBD2. This CDR3 contains 16 residues. Germline V lookup: CDR1 LNHDA, CDR2 SQIVND (reference sequence). The V gene end was trimmed by 3 bases and the J gene end by 8 bases; junction bases not matched to a gene: 11. Here the CDR3 reads CASSILTREGLDEQFF. For the CDR3, the DNA is TGTGCCAGTAGTATTCTGACGCGGGAGGGCCTAGATGAGCAGTTCTTC.

This clone occurred a few times. This chain connects TRBV9 to TRBJ2-1, with a tentative D call TRBD2 (5 bases). The CDR3 has 15 amino acids. Germline loops: CDR1 SGDLS, CDR2 YYNGEE. Between the trimmed V and J ends, which lost 0 bases and 5 bases, there was a span of 12 bases. CDR3 loop: CASSVAPGSHNEQFF. For the CDR3, the DNA is TGTGCCAGCAGCGTAGCGCCGGGAAGTCACAATGAGCAGTTCTTC.

This clone was recorded a few times. The chain combines TRBV5-1 with TRBJ2-5, with D unresolved. The V gene's germline CDR1 is SGHRS and CDR2 YFSETQ. V was clipped by 0 bases and J by 0 bases, with 0 bases between them. The CDR3 is 12 residues long. Here the CDR3 reads CASSLDQETQYF. The CDR3 bases are TGCGCCAGCAGCTTGGACCAAGAGACCCAGTACTTC.